This T cell receptor beta chain comes out of a study of T cell repertoires in urothelial bladder cancer. Germline assignment: CDR1 LNHDA and CDR2 SQIVND (reference sequence). V was cut by 4 bases and J by 7 bases, with 13 bases left in between. This CDR3 is 14 amino acids long. Regarding this clone: Its antigen is still unknown.

Study findings and constraints: Urothelial carcinoma specimens: median roughly 5,000 T cells versus roughly 27,000 in benign. Benign specimens had a median approximately 13% infiltrating lymphocyte percentage. A single clone reached roughly 2% in benign versus up to roughly 15% in carcinoma.

Clones were sequenced by immunoSEQ multiplex PCR, and TCRdb holds only the in-frame ones, with some missing. Counted here are 2,000 to 2,500 clones, 68% occurring once; the ten biggest clones make up roughly 15%. The sequence came from a human donor with a benign inflammatory bladder lesion. This rearrangement joins TRBV19 to TRBJ2-2, with a weak D call TRBD1 (6 bases). Material: bladder tissue. The CDR3, as DNA: TGTGCCAGTAGTACAGACAGGTTTAACGGGGAGCTGTTTTTT. It encodes CASSTDRFNGELFF.